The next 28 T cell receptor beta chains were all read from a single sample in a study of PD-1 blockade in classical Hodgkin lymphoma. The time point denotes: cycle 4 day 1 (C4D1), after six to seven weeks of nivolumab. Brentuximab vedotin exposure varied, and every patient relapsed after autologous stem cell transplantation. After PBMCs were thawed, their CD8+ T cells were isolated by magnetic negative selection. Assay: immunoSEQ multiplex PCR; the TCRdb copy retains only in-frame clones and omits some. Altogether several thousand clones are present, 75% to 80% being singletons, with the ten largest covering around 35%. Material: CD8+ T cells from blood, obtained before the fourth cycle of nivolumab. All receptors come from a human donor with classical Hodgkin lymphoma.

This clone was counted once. Written as DNA, the CDR3 is TGTGCCAGCAGCGTAGCTTTGACGACAGGGGGCTTGTACAATGAGCAGTTCTTC. Protein: CASSVALTTGGLYNEQFF. The J gene is TRBJ2-1, the V gene TRBV9, with TRBD1 matching 10 bases. Losses at the gene ends were 0 bases for V and 4 bases for J; bases not matched to a gene: 10. The CDR3 has 18 residues. Looked up from germline, CDR1 is SGDLS and CDR2 is YYNGEE.

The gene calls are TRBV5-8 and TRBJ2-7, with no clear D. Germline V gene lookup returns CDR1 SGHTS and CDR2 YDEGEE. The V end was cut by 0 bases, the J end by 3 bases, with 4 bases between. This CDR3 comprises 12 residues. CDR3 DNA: TGTGCCAGCAGCTTGGAGCACTACGAGCAGTACTTC. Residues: CASSLEHYEQYF.

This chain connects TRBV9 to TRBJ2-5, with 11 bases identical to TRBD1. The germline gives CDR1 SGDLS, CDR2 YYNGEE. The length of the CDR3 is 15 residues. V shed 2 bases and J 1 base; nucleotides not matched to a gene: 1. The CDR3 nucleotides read TGTGCCAGCAGCGTGGACAGGGGGCCCCAAGAGACCCAGTACTTC. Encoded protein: CASSVDRGPQETQYF. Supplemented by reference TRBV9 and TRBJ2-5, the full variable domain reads DSGVTQTPKHLITATGQRVTLRCSPRSGDLSVYWYQQSLDQGLQFLIQYYNGEERAKGNILERFSAQQFPDLHSELNLSSLELGDSALYFCASSVDRGPQETQYFGPGTRLLVL.

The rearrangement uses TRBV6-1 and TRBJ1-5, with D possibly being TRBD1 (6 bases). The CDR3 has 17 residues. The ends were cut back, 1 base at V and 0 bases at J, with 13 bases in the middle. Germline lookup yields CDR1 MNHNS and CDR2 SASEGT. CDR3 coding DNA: TGTGCCAGCAGTGAAGTGGGCAGGGGTAATAGCAATCAGCCCCAGCATTTT. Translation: CASSEVGRGNSNQPQHF.

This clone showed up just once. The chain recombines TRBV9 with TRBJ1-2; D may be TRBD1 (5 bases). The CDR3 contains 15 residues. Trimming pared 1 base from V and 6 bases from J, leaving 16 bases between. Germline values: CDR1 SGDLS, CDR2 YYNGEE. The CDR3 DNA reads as TGTGCCAGCAGCGTATACGGGGCGGTACACCATGGCTACACCTTC. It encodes CASSVYGAVHHGYTF. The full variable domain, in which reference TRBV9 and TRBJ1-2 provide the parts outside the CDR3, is DSGVTQTPKHLITATGQRVTLRCSPRSGDLSVYWYQQSLDQGLQFLIQYYNGEERAKGNILERFSAQQFPDLHSELNLSSLELGDSALYFCASSVYGAVHHGYTFGSGTRLTVV.

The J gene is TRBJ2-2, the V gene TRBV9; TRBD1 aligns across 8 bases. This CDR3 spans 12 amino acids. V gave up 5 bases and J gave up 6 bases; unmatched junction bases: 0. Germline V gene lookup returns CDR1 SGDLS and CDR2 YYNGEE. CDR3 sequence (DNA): TGTGCCAGCAGGACAGGGGCCGGGGAGCTGTTTTTT. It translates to CASRTGAGELFF.

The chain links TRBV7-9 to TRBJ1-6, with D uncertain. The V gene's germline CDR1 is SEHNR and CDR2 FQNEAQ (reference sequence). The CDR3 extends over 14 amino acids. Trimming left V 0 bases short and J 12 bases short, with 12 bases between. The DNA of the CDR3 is TGTGCCAGCAGCTTAGCTGGCGTTGCGGGACCCCTCCACTTT. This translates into CASSLAGVAGPLHF.

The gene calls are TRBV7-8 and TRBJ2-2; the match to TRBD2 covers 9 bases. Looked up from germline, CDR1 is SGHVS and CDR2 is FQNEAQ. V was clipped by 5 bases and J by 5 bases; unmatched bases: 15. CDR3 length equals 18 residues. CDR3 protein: CASSQGRWLAGQTGELFF. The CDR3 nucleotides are TGTGCCAGCAGCCAGGGTCGGTGGCTAGCGGGGCAGACCGGGGAGCTGTTTTTT.

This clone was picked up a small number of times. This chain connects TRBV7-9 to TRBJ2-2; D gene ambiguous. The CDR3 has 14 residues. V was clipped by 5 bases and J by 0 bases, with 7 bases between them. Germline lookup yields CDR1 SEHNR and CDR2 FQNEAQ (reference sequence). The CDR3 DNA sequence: TGTGCCAGCAGCCGAAGTGCGAACACCGGGGAGCTGTTTTTT. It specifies CASSRSANTGELFF.

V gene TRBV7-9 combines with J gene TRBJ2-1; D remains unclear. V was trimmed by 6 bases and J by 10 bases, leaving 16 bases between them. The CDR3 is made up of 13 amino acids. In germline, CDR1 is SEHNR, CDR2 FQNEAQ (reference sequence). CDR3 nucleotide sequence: TGTGCCAGCAGTCCCACATCCTTATACGAGCAGTTCTTC. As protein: CASSPTSLYEQFF.

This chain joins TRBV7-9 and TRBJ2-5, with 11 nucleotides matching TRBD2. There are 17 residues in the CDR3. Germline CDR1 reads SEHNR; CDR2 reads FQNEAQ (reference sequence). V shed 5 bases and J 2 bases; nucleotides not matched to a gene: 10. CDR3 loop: CASSPSTSGSEQETQYF. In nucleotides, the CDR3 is TGTGCCAGCAGCCCCTCTACTAGCGGGAGCGAACAAGAGACCCAGTACTTC.

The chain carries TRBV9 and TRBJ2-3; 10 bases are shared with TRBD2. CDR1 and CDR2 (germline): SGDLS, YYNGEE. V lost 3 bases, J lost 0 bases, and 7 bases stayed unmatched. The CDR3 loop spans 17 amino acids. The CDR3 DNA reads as TGTGCCAGCAGCGCCCCTAGCGGGGGTGTTAGCACAGATACGCAGTATTTT. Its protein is CASSAPSGGVSTDTQYF.

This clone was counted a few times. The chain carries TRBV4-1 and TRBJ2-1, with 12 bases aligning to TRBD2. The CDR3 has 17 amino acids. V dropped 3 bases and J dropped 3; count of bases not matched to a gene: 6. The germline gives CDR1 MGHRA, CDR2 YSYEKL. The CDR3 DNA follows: TGCGCCAGCAGCCAGGGACTAGCGGGTGTTTTCTACAATGAGCAGTTCTTC. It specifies CASSQGLAGVFYNEQFF.

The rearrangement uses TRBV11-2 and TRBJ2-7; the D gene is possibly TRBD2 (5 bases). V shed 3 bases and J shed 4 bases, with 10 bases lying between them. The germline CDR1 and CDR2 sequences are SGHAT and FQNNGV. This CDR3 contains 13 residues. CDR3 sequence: CASSFGLHYEQYF. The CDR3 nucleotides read TGTGCCAGCAGCTTCGGACTGCATTACGAGCAGTACTTC.

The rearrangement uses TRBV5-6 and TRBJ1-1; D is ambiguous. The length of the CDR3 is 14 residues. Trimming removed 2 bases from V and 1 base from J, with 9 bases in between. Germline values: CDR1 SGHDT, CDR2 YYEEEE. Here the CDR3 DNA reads TGTGCCAGCAGCTTCTTGGGTTCGAACACTGAAGCTTTCTTT. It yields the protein CASSFLGSNTEAFF.

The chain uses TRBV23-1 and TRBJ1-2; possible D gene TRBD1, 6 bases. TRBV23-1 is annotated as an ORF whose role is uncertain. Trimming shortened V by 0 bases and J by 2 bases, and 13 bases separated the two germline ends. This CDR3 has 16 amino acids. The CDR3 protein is CASSQSVTGTNYGYTF. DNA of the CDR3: TGCGCCAGCAGTCAATCCGTCACAGGGACCAACTATGGCTACACCTTC.

The CDR3 sequence: CASSVAQGPTGELFF. The CDR3, as DNA: TGTGCCAGCAGCGTAGCACAGGGGCCCACCGGGGAGCTGTTTTTT. The chain recombines TRBV9 with TRBJ2-2; 7 bases match TRBD1. The CDR3 sequence is 15 residues long. The V gene's germline CDR1 is SGDLS and CDR2 YYNGEE. With V trimmed by 0 bases and J by 4 bases, 3 bases remained unmatched.

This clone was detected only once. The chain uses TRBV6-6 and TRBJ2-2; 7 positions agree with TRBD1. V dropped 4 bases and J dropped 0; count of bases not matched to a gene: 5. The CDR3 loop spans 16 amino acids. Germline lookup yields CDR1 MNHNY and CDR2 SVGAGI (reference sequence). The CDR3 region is CASSSDRYPNTGELFF. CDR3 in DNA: TGTGCCAGCAGTTCGGACAGGTACCCGAACACCGGGGAGCTGTTTTTT.

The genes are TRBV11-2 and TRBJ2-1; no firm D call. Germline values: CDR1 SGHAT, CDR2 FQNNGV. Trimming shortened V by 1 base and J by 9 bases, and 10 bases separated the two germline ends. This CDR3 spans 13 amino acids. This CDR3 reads CASSLVGFTEQFF. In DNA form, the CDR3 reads TGTGCCAGCAGCTTAGTTGGGTTTACTGAGCAGTTCTTC.

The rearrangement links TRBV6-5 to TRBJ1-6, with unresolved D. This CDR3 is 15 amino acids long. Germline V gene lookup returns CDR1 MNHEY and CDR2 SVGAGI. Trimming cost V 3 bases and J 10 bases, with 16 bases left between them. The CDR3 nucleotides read TGTGCCAGCAGTTATACAGAGATCCGTCACTCACCCCTCCACTTT. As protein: CASSYTEIRHSPLHF.

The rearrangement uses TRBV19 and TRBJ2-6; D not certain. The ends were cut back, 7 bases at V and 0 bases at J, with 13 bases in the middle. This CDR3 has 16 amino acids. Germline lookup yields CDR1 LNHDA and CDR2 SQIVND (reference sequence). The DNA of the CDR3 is TGTGCCAGTAAAGGACCCCGACGCTCTGGGGCCAACGTCCTGACTTTC. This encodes CASKGPRRSGANVLTF.

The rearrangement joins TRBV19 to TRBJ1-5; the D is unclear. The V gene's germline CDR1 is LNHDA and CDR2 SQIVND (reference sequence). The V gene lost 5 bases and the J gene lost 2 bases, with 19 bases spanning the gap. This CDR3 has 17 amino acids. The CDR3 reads CASSVFDLERGNQPQHF. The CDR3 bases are TGTGCCAGTAGTGTATTCGACTTGGAAAGAGGCAATCAGCCCCAGCATTTT.

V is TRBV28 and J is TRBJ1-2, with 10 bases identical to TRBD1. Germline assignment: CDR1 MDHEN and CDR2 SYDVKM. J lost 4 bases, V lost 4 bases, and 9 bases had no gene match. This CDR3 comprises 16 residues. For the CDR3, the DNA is TGTGCCAGCAGTTACACCGGGACAGGGGCTTTCTATGGCTACACCTTC. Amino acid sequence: CASSYTGTGAFYGYTF.

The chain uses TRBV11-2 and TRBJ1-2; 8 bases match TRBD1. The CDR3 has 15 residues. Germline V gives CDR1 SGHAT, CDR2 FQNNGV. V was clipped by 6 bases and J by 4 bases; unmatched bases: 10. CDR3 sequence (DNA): TGTGCCAGCAGGTCCCCCGGACAGGGTGCCTATGGCTACACCTTC. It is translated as CASRSPGQGAYGYTF. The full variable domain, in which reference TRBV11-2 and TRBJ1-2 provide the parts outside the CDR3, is EAGVAQSPRYKIIEKRQSVAFWCNPISGHATLYWYQQILGQGPKLLIQFQNNGVVDDSQLPKDRFSAERLKGVDSTLKIQPAKLEDSAVYLCASRSPGQGAYGYTFGSGTRLTVV.

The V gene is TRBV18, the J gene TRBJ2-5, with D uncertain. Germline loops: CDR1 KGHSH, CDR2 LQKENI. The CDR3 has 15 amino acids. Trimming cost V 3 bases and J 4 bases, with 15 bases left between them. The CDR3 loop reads CASSPLGIPGETQYF. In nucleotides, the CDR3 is TGTGCCAGCTCACCTTTAGGGATCCCGGGAGAGACCCAGTACTTC.

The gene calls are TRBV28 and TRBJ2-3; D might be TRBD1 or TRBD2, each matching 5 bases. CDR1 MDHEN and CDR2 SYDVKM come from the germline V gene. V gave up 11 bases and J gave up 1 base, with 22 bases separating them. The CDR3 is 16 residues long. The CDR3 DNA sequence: TGTGCCTCATCGTCAATCCGGGGCAGGGGCACAGATACGCAGTATTTT. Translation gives CASSSIRGRGTDTQYF.

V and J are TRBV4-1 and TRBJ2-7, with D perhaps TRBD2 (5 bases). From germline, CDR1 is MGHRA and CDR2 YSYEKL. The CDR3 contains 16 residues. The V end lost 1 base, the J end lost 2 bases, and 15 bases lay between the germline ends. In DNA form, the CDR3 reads TGCGCCAGCAGCCAAGTTGAGGGAGTGGTTCCCTACGAGCAGTACTTC. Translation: CASSQVEGVVPYEQYF.

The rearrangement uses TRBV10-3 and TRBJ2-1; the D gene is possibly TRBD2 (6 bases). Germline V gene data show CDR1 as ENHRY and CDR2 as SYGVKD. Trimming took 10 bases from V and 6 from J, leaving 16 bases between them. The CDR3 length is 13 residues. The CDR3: CATHTAEGNEQFF. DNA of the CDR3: TGTGCCACCCACACGGCGGAGGGCAATGAGCAGTTCTTC.